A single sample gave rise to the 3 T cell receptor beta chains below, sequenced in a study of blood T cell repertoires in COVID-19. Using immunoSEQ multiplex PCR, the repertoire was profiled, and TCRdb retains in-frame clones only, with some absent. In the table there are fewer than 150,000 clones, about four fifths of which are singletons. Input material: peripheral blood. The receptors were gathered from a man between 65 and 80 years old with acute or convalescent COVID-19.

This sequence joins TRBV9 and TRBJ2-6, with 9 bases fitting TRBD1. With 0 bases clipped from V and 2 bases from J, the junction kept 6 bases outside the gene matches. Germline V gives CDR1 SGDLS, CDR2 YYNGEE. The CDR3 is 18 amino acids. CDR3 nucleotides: TGTGCCAGCAGCGTAGGGGGACAGGGATACGCTGGGGCCAACGTCCTGACTTTC. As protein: CASSVGGQGYAGANVLTF.

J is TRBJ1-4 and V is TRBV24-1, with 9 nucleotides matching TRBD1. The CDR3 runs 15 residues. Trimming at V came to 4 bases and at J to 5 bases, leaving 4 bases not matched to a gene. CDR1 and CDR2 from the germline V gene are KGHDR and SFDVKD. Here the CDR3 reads CATSDSGQGNEKLFF. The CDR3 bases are TGTGCCACCAGTGACTCCGGACAGGGGAATGAAAAACTGTTTTTT.

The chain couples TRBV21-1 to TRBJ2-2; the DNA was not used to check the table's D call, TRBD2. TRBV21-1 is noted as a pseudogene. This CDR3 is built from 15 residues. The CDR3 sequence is CASRRRGKNTGELFF. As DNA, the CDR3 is TGTGCCAGCAGGAGGCGGGGGAAGAACACCGGGGAGCTGTTTTTT.